Each of the 13 T cell receptor beta chains below was sequenced from the same sample in a study of post-analysis software for immune sequencing data. Study results and caveats: The study found TRBV5-6, TRBV5-1 and TRBV20-1 among five TRBV segments more frequent in patients than controls.

Their target antigens are unknown. TCR beta cDNA libraries had unique molecular identifiers. Each CDR3 protein is one row after TCRdb ran MiXCR on the PCR reads. The table includes roughly 400,000 distinct CDR3 sequences, about 39% detected once. Sample: blood. Source of these receptors: a girl under 10 years old with multiple sclerosis.

This clonotype was seen only a few times. The V call is TRBV2, the J call TRBJ2-7, with D unresolved. Germline V gives CDR1 SNHLY, CDR2 FYNNEI. CDR3 length: 12 amino acids. Trimming removed 2 bases from V and 4 bases from J, with 6 bases in between. Here the CDR3 DNA reads TGTGCCAGCAGTGAAAGAAGATACGAGCAGTACTTC. Residues: CASSERRYEQYF.

The chain recombines TRBV6-5 with TRBJ2-3; possible D gene TRBD2, 6 bases. Germline-derived CDR1 and CDR2 are MNHEY and SVGAGI. Trimming pared 0 bases from V and 5 bases from J, leaving 12 bases between. The CDR3 has 15 residues. CDR3 sequence reads: CASSYSSVGGDTQYF. The CDR3 nucleotides are TGTGCCAGCAGTTACTCGAGCGTGGGGGGAGATACGCAGTATTTT.

The chain joins TRBV28 to TRBJ1-2, with D unclear. Germline loops: CDR1 MDHEN, CDR2 SYDVKM. The CDR3 is 12 amino acids. Trimming shortened V by 3 bases and J by 6 bases, and 8 bases separated the two germline ends. CDR3 amino acids: CASSLGGHGYTF. CDR3 DNA sequence: TGTGCCAGCAGTTTGGGAGGGCATGGCTACACCTTC.

The chain joins TRBV28 to TRBJ2-5, with TRBD2 matching over 10 bases. Germline CDR1 MDHEN, CDR2 SYDVKM. The trim removed 4 bases at V and 11 bases at J, leaving 10 bases unmatched. The CDR3 runs to 14 residues. The CDR3 region has the DNA TGTGCCAGCAGTTCAATAGCGGGAGGTTCTAGTCAGTACTTC. Translating gives CASSSIAGGSSQYF.

This clonotype was seen a few times. This chain uses TRBV12-3 or TRBV12-4 with TRBJ2-1; 7 nucleotides match TRBD1. V dropped 1 base and J dropped 3; count of bases not matched to a gene: 3. The CDR3 has 15 residues. The CDR3, as DNA: TGTGCCAGCAGTTTAGACAGGGGCCTCTACAATGAGCAGTTCTTC. It translates to CASSLDRGLYNEQFF.

In its sample, this clonotype was seen once. The V and J genes are TRBV27 and TRBJ2-5; the D call may be TRBD1 or TRBD2 (7 bases each). The J call may be in error: the DNA end matches TRBJ2-7 better. Germline V gene data show CDR1 as MNHEY and CDR2 as SMNVEV (reference sequence). The CDR3 runs to 15 residues. The CDR3 here is CASGRGGGLNFEQYF. For the CDR3, the DNA is TGTGCCAGCGGAAGGGGAGGGGGCTTAAATTTCGAGCAGTACTTC.

The chain joins TRBV7-2 to TRBJ2-7, with D perhaps TRBD1 (5 bases). V was trimmed by 5 bases and J by 3 bases, leaving 17 bases between them. CDR1 is SGHTA and CDR2 is FQGNSA in the germline V gene. The CDR3 is 15 amino acids. CDR3 amino acids: CASSIRAYPDYEQYF. For the CDR3, the DNA is TGTGCCAGCAGCATCAGGGCCTACCCAGACTACGAGCAGTACTTC.

The gene calls are TRBV28 and TRBJ2-7, with a possible D match to TRBD2 (6 bases). Trimming removed 8 bases from V and 2 bases from J, with 16 bases in between. The germline gives CDR1 MDHEN, CDR2 SYDVKM. The CDR3 spans 14 residues. The CDR3 DNA reads as TGTGCCAGCCAACAGTCTAGCGTTGCCTACGAGCAGTACTTC. It specifies CASQQSSVAYEQYF.

The rearrangement uses TRBV29-1 and TRBJ2-3; D is possibly TRBD1 (6 bases). CDR1 is SQVTM, CDR2 ANQGSEA, per germline. The CDR3 consists of 14 residues. The V and J ends lost 7 bases and 0 bases respectively, with 14 bases between them. CDR3 sequence (DNA): TGCAGCGCTTCACGACAGGAGAGCACAGATACGCAGTATTTT. As protein: CSASRQESTDTQYF.

V is TRBV29-1 and J is TRBJ2-3, with 8 nucleotides matching TRBD1. Germline values: CDR1 SQVTM, CDR2 ANQGSEA. The V gene end was trimmed by 5 bases and the J gene end by 6 bases; junction bases not matched to a gene: 10. This CDR3 has 14 residues. The CDR3 protein is CSVNYRGERDTQYF. The DNA of the CDR3 is TGCAGCGTTAACTACAGGGGGGAGAGGGATACGCAGTATTTT.

CDR3 region: CASSPRLEANYGYTF. The CDR3 nucleotides read TGTGCCAGCAGCCCCCGGCTGGAAGCTAACTATGGCTACACCTTC. V and J are TRBV9 and TRBJ1-2; no firm D call. The V gene's germline CDR1 is SGDLS and CDR2 YYNGEE. CDR3 size: 15 residues. V lost 4 bases and J lost 0, with 13 bases in between.

The V call is TRBV15, the J call TRBJ2-5; D is uncertain. Trimming left V 0 bases short and J 3 bases short, with 8 bases between. Germline CDR1 is LNHNV and CDR2 is YYDKDF (reference sequence). The CDR3 spans 14 residues. CDR3 nucleotides: TGTGCCACCAGCAGAGATGCGGCGGAAGAGACCCAGTACTTC. Translation gives CATSRDAAEETQYF.

This clonotype was counted only a few times. This chain joins TRBV15 and TRBJ2-7; TRBD2 matches at 11 bases. CDR1 and CDR2 (germline): LNHNV, YYDKDF (reference sequence). This CDR3 is built from 15 residues. With 3 bases clipped from V and 7 bases from J, the junction kept 8 bases outside the gene matches. The chain's CDR3 is CATSRGLADYGEQYF. The CDR3 DNA reads as TGTGCCACCAGCAGGGGACTAGCGGACTATGGAGAGCAGTACTTC.